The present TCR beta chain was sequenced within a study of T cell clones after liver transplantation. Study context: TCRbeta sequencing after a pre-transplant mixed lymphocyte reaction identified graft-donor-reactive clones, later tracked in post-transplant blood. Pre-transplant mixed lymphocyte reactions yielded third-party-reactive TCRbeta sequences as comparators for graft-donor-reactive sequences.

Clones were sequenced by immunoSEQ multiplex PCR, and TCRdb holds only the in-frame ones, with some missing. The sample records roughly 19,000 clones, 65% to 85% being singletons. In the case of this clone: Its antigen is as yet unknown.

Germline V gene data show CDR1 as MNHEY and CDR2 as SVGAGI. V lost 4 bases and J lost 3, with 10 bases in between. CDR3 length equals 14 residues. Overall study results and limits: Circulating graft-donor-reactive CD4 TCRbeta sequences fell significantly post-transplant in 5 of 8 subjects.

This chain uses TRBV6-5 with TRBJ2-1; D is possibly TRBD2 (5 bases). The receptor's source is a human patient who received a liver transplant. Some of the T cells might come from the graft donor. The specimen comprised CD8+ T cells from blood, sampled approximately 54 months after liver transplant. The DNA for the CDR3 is TGTGCCAGCAGTTTTACCGGGAACTACAATGAGCAGTTCTTC. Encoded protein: CASSFTGNYNEQFF.